The 27 T cell receptor beta chains given below trace back to one sample, sequenced in a study of T cells in Graves' hyperthyroidism and ophthalmopathy. RNA transcripts provided the source from which TCR beta CDR3 regions were amplified. The HTBI primer set drove a first-round RT-PCR of the TCR CDR3. MiXCR was run by TCRdb on the multiplex PCR reads, yielding one entry per CDR3 protein. The sample carries about 600,000 distinct CDR3 sequences, more than 14% recorded once. The specimen sequenced was blood. The receptors derive from a woman aged 50 to 60 with Graves' ophthalmopathy.

Ten or more counts support this clonotype. The junction shows a germline mismatch at one end, possibly a read error. J is TRBJ1-1 and V is TRBV12-3 or TRBV12-4, with 10 bases that match TRBD1. The CDR3 extends over 14 amino acids. For the CDR3, the DNA is TGCGCCAGCAGCTTGACAGGGGGCGGCACTGAAGCTTTCTTT. Residues: CASSLTGGGTEAFF.

Many counts were recorded for this clonotype. This chain connects TRBV7-9 to TRBJ2-7; a weak D match, TRBD1 (6 bases). V was pared by 5 bases and J by 7 bases, with 12 bases between. The length of the CDR3 is 12 residues. Germline CDR1 reads SEHNR; CDR2 reads FQNEAQ (reference sequence). The CDR3 protein is CASSRGQWEQYF. In nucleotides, the CDR3 is TGTGCCAGCAGCCGGGGACAATGGGAGCAGTACTTC.

There are many counts of this clonotype. The CDR3 reads CASSSTGVGSSTDTQYF. The CDR3 DNA follows: TGTGCCAGCAGTTCGACAGGGGTAGGGTCTAGCACAGATACGCAGTATTTT. The V call is TRBV28, the J call TRBJ2-3; 8 bases are shared with TRBD1. V trimming: 4 bases; J trimming: 0 bases; junction bases outside the gene matches: 9. This CDR3 spans 17 amino acids. Germline CDR1 and CDR2: MDHEN and SYDVKM.

This clonotype was counted at least ten times. The chain links TRBV11-3 to TRBJ1-1, with TRBD1 as a possible D gene (6 bases). Germline assignment: CDR1 SGHNT and CDR2 YENEEA. The CDR3 contains 14 residues. Trimming took 7 bases from V and 1 from J, leaving 13 bases between them. The CDR3 sequence is CASNDRWGNTEAFF. The CDR3, as DNA: TGTGCCAGCAACGACAGGTGGGGGAACACTGAAGCTTTCTTT.

This clonotype appeared many times. The CDR3 loop reads CAWAPGQGRGYTF. In DNA form, the CDR3 reads TGTGCCTGGGCACCGGGACAGGGTCGTGGCTACACCTTC. V usage is TRBV30 and J usage is TRBJ1-2, with TRBD1 matching 9 bases. CDR1 GTSNPN and CDR2 SVGIG come from the germline V gene (reference sequence). Trimming cost V 5 bases and J 7 bases; bases outside gene matches: 8. The CDR3 runs 13 residues. Supplemented by reference TRBV30 and TRBJ1-2, the full variable domain reads SQTIHQWPATLVQPVGSPLSLECTVEGTSNPNLYWYRQAAGRGLQLLFYSVGIGQISSEVPQNLSASRPQDRQFILSSKKLLLSDSGFYLCAWAPGQGRGYTFGSGTRLTVV.

This clonotype was seen repeatedly, ten times or more. The chain is built from TRBV6-2 or TRBV6-3 and TRBJ2-1; 11 positions agree with TRBD2. Germline values: CDR1 MNHEY, CDR2 SVGEGT. The V gene end was trimmed by 6 bases and the J gene end by 5 bases; junction bases not matched to a gene: 6. The CDR3 has 15 amino acids. CDR3 bases: TGTGCCAGCAGAAGACTAGCGGGAAACAACAATGAGCAGTTCTTC. The encoded protein is CASRRLAGNNNEQFF.

J is TRBJ2-5 and V is TRBV29-1; D assignment may be TRBD1 or TRBD2 (5 bases each). Trimming removed 6 bases from V and 5 bases from J, with 16 bases in between. The CDR3 is 13 amino acids. Germline lookup yields CDR1 SQVTM and CDR2 ANQGSEA. CDR3 coding DNA: TGCAGCGTCGTAACGGGACCTGGGGAGACCCAGTACTTC. Translation gives CSVVTGPGETQYF.

The rearrangement joins TRBV4-2 to TRBJ2-2; TRBD1 aligns across 10 bases. J gave up 2 bases and V 8 bases, and 5 bases lay outside the gene matches. Germline V CDR1 and CDR2: LGHNA, YNFKEQ. The CDR3 extends over 15 amino acids. The DNA for the CDR3 is TGTGCCAGCCACCGGGACAGGGGAAACACCGGGGAGCTGTTTTTT. It yields the protein CASHRDRGNTGELFF.

This clonotype is a singleton in its sample. The genes are TRBV19 and TRBJ1-2, with a tentative D call TRBD1 (5 bases). V gave up 5 bases and J gave up 0 bases, with 16 bases separating them. Looked up from germline, CDR1 is LNHDA and CDR2 is SQIVND (reference sequence). This CDR3 spans 16 amino acids. For the CDR3, the DNA is TGTGCCAGTAGTCCGGGACCGGACCGCACTAACTATGGCTACACCTTC. Encoded protein: CASSPGPDRTNYGYTF.

The J gene is TRBJ2-4, the V gene TRBV3-1, with D tentatively TRBD2 (6 bases). With 2 bases removed from V and 4 bases from J, the gap between germline ends came to 9 bases. CDR3 length: 14 amino acids. Germline-derived CDR1 and CDR2 are LGHDT and YNNKEL (reference sequence). CDR3 nucleotide sequence: TGTGCCAGCAGCCAATTAGCGGTGAAAAACATTCAGTACTTC. It specifies CASSQLAVKNIQYF.

This clonotype was found many times. The chain recombines TRBV5-1 with TRBJ2-3; a possible D gene is TRBD2 (5 bases). This CDR3 is 15 amino acids long. The ends were cut back, 0 bases at V and 2 bases at J, with 10 bases in the middle. Germline V gene sequence: CDR1 SGHRS, CDR2 YFSETQ. The CDR3 DNA reads TGCGCCAGCAGCTTGGCGGGAACCACCACAGATACGCAGTATTTT. Amino acid sequence: CASSLAGTTTDTQYF.

Ten or more counts support this clonotype. The genes are TRBV19 and TRBJ2-3; weak D call: TRBD1 (6 bases). Germline values: CDR1 LNHDA, CDR2 SQIVND (reference sequence). This CDR3 contains 13 residues. V lost 7 bases, J lost 3 bases, and 11 bases lay in between. The DNA of the CDR3 is TGTGCCAGTAATCAGGGGCGAACAGATACGCAGTATTTT. Amino acid sequence: CASNQGRTDTQYF.

The sample holds many counts of this clonotype. The chain combines TRBV20-1 with TRBJ2-1; 14 bases agree with TRBD2. This CDR3 spans 16 amino acids. Germline loops: CDR1 DFQATT, CDR2 SNEGSKA (reference sequence). V lost 6 bases to trimming and J lost 2 bases; unmatched junction nucleotides: 6. In nucleotides, the CDR3 is TGCAGTGCCATGGGACTAGCGGGGGACACCTACAATGAGCAGTTCTTC. This translates into CSAMGLAGDTYNEQFF.

This clonotype was picked up many times. This chain links TRBV11-3 with TRBJ2-1; D gene uncertain. CDR3 size: 15 residues. Trimming removed 0 bases at V and 2 bases at J, with 8 bases between. Looked up from germline, CDR1 is SGHNT and CDR2 is YENEEA. Here the CDR3 DNA reads TGTGCCAGCAGCTTAGATGGCAGCCCCTACAATGAGCAGTTCTTC. It translates to CASSLDGSPYNEQFF.

This clonotype was observed a handful of times. The chain employs TRBV19 and TRBJ2-1, with 15 bases identical to TRBD2. The ends lost 7 bases at V and 7 bases at J; junction bases unmatched: 5. Germline-derived CDR1 and CDR2 are LNHDA and SQIVND (reference sequence). This CDR3 is built from 15 residues. The CDR3 DNA follows: TGTGCCAGTAACCCCGGGACTAGCGGGAGGAATGAGCAGTTCTTC. Encoded protein: CASNPGTSGRNEQFF.

The chain couples TRBV25-1 to TRBJ2-7; a weak D match, TRBD1 (7 bases). Between the trimmed V and J ends, which lost 6 bases and 6 bases, there was a span of 21 bases. The CDR3 covers 15 residues. Germline loops: CDR1 MGHDK, CDR2 SYGVNS. As DNA, the CDR3 is TGTGCCAGCAGGGGGGGTGGAGGGGGCGTGGGCGAGCAGTACTTC. Its protein is CASRGGGGGVGEQYF.

This clonotype has at least ten counts. V gene TRBV28 combines with J gene TRBJ2-1; D is possibly TRBD1 or TRBD2 (5 bases each). Germline loops: CDR1 MDHEN, CDR2 SYDVKM. The germline V and J ends were trimmed by 4 bases and 7 bases, with 14 bases remaining between them. The CDR3 consists of 14 residues. The CDR3: CASSSTGTTNEQFF. CDR3 DNA sequence: TGTGCCAGCAGTTCAACCGGGACCACTAATGAGCAGTTCTTC.

This clonotype has at least ten counts. The V and J genes are TRBV11-2 and TRBJ2-1; D is undetermined. Germline assignment: CDR1 SGHAT and CDR2 FQNNGV. Trimming removed 3 bases from V and 6 bases from J, with 6 bases in between. CDR3 size: 12 residues. The CDR3 DNA follows: TGTGCCAGCAGCTTTGGGCCCAATGAGCAGTTCTTC. The encoded protein is CASSFGPNEQFF.

This clonotype appeared a single time. The chain recombines TRBV5-4 with TRBJ2-1, with D unresolved. The CDR3 length is 13 residues. Trimming left V 2 bases short and J 9 bases short, with 12 bases between. The germline CDR1 and CDR2 sequences are SGHNT and YYREEE (reference sequence). CDR3 in amino acids: CASSFVSLGEQFF. CDR3 bases: TGTGCCAGCAGCTTTGTGTCTTTGGGTGAGCAGTTCTTC.

This clonotype was detected a few times. J is TRBJ2-2 and V is TRBV12-3 or TRBV12-4; TRBD1 might be the D (5 bases). The germline V and J ends were trimmed by 6 bases and 0 bases, with 11 bases remaining between them. This CDR3 contains 15 residues. The CDR3 reads CASSDRPANTGELFF. In nucleotides, the CDR3 is TGTGCCAGCAGCGACAGACCCGCGAACACCGGGGAGCTGTTTTTT.

This clonotype was counted a few times. The V and J genes are TRBV10-3 and TRBJ2-4; the D is unclear. Trimming cost V 0 bases and J 13 bases, with 13 bases left between them. From germline, CDR1 is ENHRY and CDR2 SYGVKD. CDR3 size: 13 residues. The CDR3 sequence is CAISESTAVLQYF. In DNA form, the CDR3 reads TGTGCCATCAGTGAGTCGACGGCAGTTCTACAGTACTTC.

This clonotype was detected ten times or more. V and J are TRBV30 and TRBJ2-1; tentative D call: TRBD2 (5 bases). Germline lookup yields CDR1 GTSNPN and CDR2 SVGIG (reference sequence). The CDR3 is 17 amino acids. V gave up 1 base and J gave up 3 bases, with 19 bases separating them. The CDR3, as DNA: TGTGCCTGGAGTGGCCTGAGAACTAGTACCGGCTACAATGAGCAGTTCTTC. Residues: CAWSGLRTSTGYNEQFF.

This clonotype has a count of ten or more. This chain connects TRBV6-2 or TRBV6-3 to TRBJ2-1; the match to TRBD2 covers 16 bases. Germline CDR1 is MNHEY and CDR2 is SVGEGT. The CDR3 consists of 20 residues. Trimming took 2 bases from V and 6 from J; bases not matched to a gene: 13. In nucleotides, the CDR3 is TGTGCCAGCAGTTACGACGGGACTAGCGGGAGGGCCTTGGTTAGCAATGAGCAGTTCTTC. Protein product: CASSYDGTSGRALVSNEQFF.

This clonotype was seen at least ten times. V gene TRBV28 combines with J gene TRBJ2-1; a weak D match, TRBD2 (5 bases). V was pared by 2 bases and J by 8 bases, with 10 bases between. This CDR3 region has 13 residues. Germline loops: CDR1 MDHEN, CDR2 SYDVKM. CDR3 residues: CASSLLALDEQFF. Here the CDR3 DNA reads TGTGCCAGCAGTTTACTAGCTCTGGATGAGCAGTTCTTC.

On this clonotype: The junction departs from germline at one end; a sequencing error may be responsible. The V and J genes are TRBV7-7 and TRBJ2-1, with 7 bases matching TRBD2. The V gene's germline CDR1 is SSHAT and CDR2 FNYEAQ (reference sequence). This CDR3 is built from 14 residues. CDR3 protein: CASSPTGLNNEQFF. DNA for the CDR3: TGTGCTAGCAGCCCAACGGGACTAAACAATGAGCAGTTCTTC. The full variable domain, completed using reference TRBV7-7 and TRBJ2-1, is GAGVSQSPRYKVTKRGQDVTLRCDPISSHATLYWYQQALGQGPEFLTYFNYEAQPDKSGLPSDRFSAERPEGSISTLTIQRTEQRDSAMYRCASSPTGLNNEQFFGPGTRLTVL.

This clonotype was counted many times. The V call is TRBV7-2, the J call TRBJ2-7, with 9 bases aligning to TRBD2. In germline, CDR1 is SGHTA, CDR2 FQGNSA. The CDR3 length is 15 residues. V shed 5 bases and J 6 bases; nucleotides not matched to a gene: 11. The CDR3 protein is CASSAKSGTSSEQYF. The CDR3 nucleotides read TGTGCCAGCAGCGCAAAATCCGGGACTAGCAGCGAGCAGTACTTC.

This clonotype was counted ten times or more. V usage is TRBV2 and J usage is TRBJ2-7; 7 bases are a match to TRBD2. The CDR3 consists of 14 residues. In germline, CDR1 is SNHLY, CDR2 FYNNEI. The ends lost 6 bases at V and 5 bases at J; junction bases unmatched: 10. CDR3 DNA sequence: TGTGCCAGCAGAGCGGGGAGTTGGGATGACGAGCAGTACTTC. Protein: CASRAGSWDDEQYF.